The rows below give T cell receptor beta chains drawn from one sample of a study of CD8 T cells in ankylosing spondylitis. TCRdb independently ran MiXCR on the 5' RACE reads; one entry per CDR3 protein. This repertoire shows 200,000 to 250,000 distinct CDR3 sequences, under 35% found once; its top ten account for around 4.4%. The sequenced sample consisted of blood, either unsorted or a sorted T cell fraction (not recorded which). The source of these receptors is a male donor with ankylosing spondylitis or in good health (not recorded which). The CDR3 runs from the conserved cysteine through the conserved F or W. A D gene is named only where the DNA matches it firmly. Expanded clones are given a class, and other clones once, few, many or no size at all.

>-|TRBV27|-|TRBJ2-2
CASSLLPNAGELFF
TGTGCCAGCAGTTTACTCCCAAACGCCGGGGAGCTGTTTTTT
>TRBD2|TRBV4-1|-|TRBJ2-3
CASSSLAGGPDTQYF
TGCGCCAGCAGCTCACTAGCGGGGGGGCCAGATACGCAGTATTTT
>TRBD1|TRBV12-3/TRBV12-4|-|TRBJ1-6
CASSHDRDNSPLHF
TGTGCCAGCAGTCACGACAGGGATAATTCACCCCTCCACTTT
>-|TRBV29-1|-|TRBJ2-3
CSVEELANTDTQYF
TGCAGCGTTGAAGAGCTAGCGAACACAGATACGCAGTATTTT
>TRBD1|TRBV20-1|-|TRBJ2-7
CSARAPRTGGNEQYF
TGCAGTGCTAGGGCACCCCGGACAGGGGGCAACGAGCAGTACTTC
>-|TRBV5-1|-|TRBJ2-3
CASSNWDSTTDTQYF
TGCGCCAGCAGCAACTGGGACTCAACCACAGATACGCAGTATTTT
>-|TRBV7-6|-|TRBJ2-7
CASSAYPTYEQYF
TGTGCCAGCAGCGCTTATCCGACCTACGAGCAGTACTTC
>-|TRBV29-1|-|TRBJ2-1
CSVIFGEPPYNEQFF
TGCAGCGTAATCTTTGGGGAACCTCCCTACAATGAGCAGTTCTTC
>-|TRBV20-1|few|TRBJ2-7
CSPATVMDEQYF
TGCAGCCCAGCTACCGTTATGGACGAGCAGTACTTC
>TRBD1|TRBV28|once|TRBJ2-4
CASSARPGTGGYENIQYF
TGTGCCAGCAGTGCACGTCCCGGGACAGGGGGCTATGAAAACATTCAGTACTTC
>-|TRBV5-1|-|TRBJ2-7
CASSLGGHLYEQYF
TGCGCCAGCAGCTTGGGGGGACATTTGTACGAGCAGTACTTC
>-|TRBV12-3/TRBV12-4|few|TRBJ1-4
CASSPRTTGEEKLFF
TGTGCCAGCAGCCCAAGGACAACGGGGGAAGAAAAACTGTTTTTT
>-|TRBV12-3/TRBV12-4|-|TRBJ1-3
CASSLGVHSGNTIYF
TGTGCCAGCAGTTTAGGGGTTCACTCTGGAAACACCATATATTTT
>-|TRBV25-1|-|TRBJ2-1
CASSERGEGAQNYNEQFF
TGTGCCAGCAGTGAGAGAGGGGAGGGGGCCCAAAACTACAATGAGCAGTTCTTC
>-|TRBV7-2|once|TRBJ2-7
CASSLGLGDSYEQYF
TGTGCCAGCAGCTTAGGCCTGGGGGACTCCTACGAGCAGTACTTC
>TRBD2|TRBV4-1|once|TRBJ2-2
CAGGSGGGGELFF
TGCGCCGGAGGTAGCGGGGGCGGCGGGGAGCTGTTTTTT
>-|TRBV29-1|many|TRBJ2-1
CTILRADSYNEQFF
TGCACCATTCTGCGGGCCGACTCCTACAATGAGCAGTTCTTC
>TRBD1|TRBV12-3/TRBV12-4|-|TRBJ1-1
CASSPRQGPGNTEAFF
TGTGCCAGCAGTCCACGACAGGGGCCGGGGAACACTGAAGCTTTCTTT
>-|TRBV7-8|many|TRBJ1-5
CASSSLEGLRGNQPQHF
TGTGCCAGCAGCTCCCTGGAAGGGTTGAGGGGCAATCAGCCCCAGCATTTT
>-|TRBV12-3/TRBV12-4|few|TRBJ2-3
CASSFQTQYF
TGTGCCAGCAGTTTCCAAACGCAGTATTTT
>-|TRBV7-2|-|TRBJ1-2
CASTSPGQGDYGYTF
TGTGCCAGCACTTCCCCTGGGCAGGGAGACTATGGCTACACCTTC
>-|TRBV20-1|many|TRBJ2-1
CSWTRPPANEQFF
TGCAGTTGGACACGCCCGCCAGCTAATGAGCAGTTCTTC
>-|TRBV29-1|-|TRBJ1-2
CSVEDYGYTF
TGCAGCGTTGAAGACTATGGCTACACCTTC
>TRBD1|TRBV7-8|once|TRBJ1-3
CASSLQGARGNTIYF
TGTGCCAGCAGCTTACAGGGGGCACGGGGAAACACCATATATTTT
>TRBD2|TRBV20-1|few|TRBJ2-3
CSASPGLAGGDTQYF
TGCAGTGCCTCCCCGGGACTAGCGGGAGGAGATACGCAGTATTTT
>-|TRBV10-3|-|TRBJ2-3
CAISGLFGGGPDTQYF
TGTGCCATCAGTGGCCTCTTCGGTGGGGGGCCGGATACGCAGTATTTT
>TRBD1|TRBV20-1|-|TRBJ1-4
CSARLTGGIAEKLFF
TGCAGTGCTCGCTTAACAGGGGGGATTGCTGAAAAACTGTTTTTT
>-|TRBV20-1|-|TRBJ2-1
CSARWDRGLDEQFF
TGCAGTGCTCGCTGGGACCGAGGATTGGATGAGCAGTTCTTC
>TRBD1|TRBV29-1|few|TRBJ1-1
CSVEPGGFLNAEAFF
TGCAGCGTTGAACCAGGGGGCTTTCTTAACGCTGAAGCTTTCTTT
>TRBD2|TRBV11-1|-|TRBJ2-2
CASSSPSGLADTTGELFF
TGTGCCAGCAGCTCCCCAAGCGGACTAGCGGATACCACCGGGGAGCTGTTTTTT
>-|TRBV27|few|TRBJ2-7
CASRGPRAYEQYF
TGTGCCAGCCGCGGCCCCCGCGCCTACGAGCAGTACTTC